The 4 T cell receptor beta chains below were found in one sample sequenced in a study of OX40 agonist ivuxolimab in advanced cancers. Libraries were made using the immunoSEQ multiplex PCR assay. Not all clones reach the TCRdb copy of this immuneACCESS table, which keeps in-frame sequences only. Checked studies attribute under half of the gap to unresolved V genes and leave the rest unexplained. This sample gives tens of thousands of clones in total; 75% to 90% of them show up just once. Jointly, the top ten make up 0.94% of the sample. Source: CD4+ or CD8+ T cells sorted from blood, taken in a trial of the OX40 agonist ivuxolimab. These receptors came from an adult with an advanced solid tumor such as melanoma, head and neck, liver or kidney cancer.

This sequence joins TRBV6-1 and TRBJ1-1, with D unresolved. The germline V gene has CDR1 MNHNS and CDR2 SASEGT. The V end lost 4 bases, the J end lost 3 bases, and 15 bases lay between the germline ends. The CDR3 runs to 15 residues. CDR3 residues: CASSGWLGGDTEAFF. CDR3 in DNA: TGTGCCAGCAGTGGGTGGCTCGGTGGGGACACTGAAGCTTTCTTT.

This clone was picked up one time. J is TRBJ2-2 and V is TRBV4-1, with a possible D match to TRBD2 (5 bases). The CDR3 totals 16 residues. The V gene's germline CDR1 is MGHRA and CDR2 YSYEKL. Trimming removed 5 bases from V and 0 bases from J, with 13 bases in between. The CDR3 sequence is CASSSRTRTNTGELFF. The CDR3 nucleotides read TGCGCCAGCAGCTCCCGGACTCGTACGAACACCGGGGAGCTGTTTTTT.

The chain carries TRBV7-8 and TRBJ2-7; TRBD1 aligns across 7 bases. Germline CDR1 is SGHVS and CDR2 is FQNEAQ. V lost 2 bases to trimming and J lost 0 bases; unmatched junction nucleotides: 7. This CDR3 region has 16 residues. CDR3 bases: TGTGCCAGCAGCTTACGGACAGGCCGAAGCTCCTACGAGCAGTACTTC. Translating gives CASSLRTGRSSYEQYF.

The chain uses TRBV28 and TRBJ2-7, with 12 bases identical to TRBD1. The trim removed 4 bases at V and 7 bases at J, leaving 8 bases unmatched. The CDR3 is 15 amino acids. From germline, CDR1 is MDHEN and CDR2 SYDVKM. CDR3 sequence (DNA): TGTGCCAGCAGTTCGCCGGGACAGGGGGCGCGGGAGCAGTACTTC. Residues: CASSSPGQGAREQYF. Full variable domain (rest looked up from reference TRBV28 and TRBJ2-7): DVKVTQSSRYLVKRTGEKVFLECVQDMDHENMFWYRQDPGLGLRLIYFSYDVKMKEKGDIPEGYSVSREKKERFSLILESASTNQTSMYLCASSSPGQGAREQYFGPGTRLTVT.